Listed below are T cell receptor beta chains from one sample, sequenced in a study of molecular identifiers for immune sequencing clone quantification. TCRdb processed the PCR reads anew with MiXCR; each CDR3 protein has one entry. This sample has some 680,000 distinct CDR3 sequences; about 25% occur once, and the top ten carry around 0.78%. The sample taken for sequencing was naive CD8+ T cells from blood, with Jurkat cell RNA spiked in. The source of these receptors is a human donor in good health. Some libraries in this study had Jurkat cell RNA spiked in. CDR3s include the opening cysteine and the closing phenylalanine or tryptophan. D genes are given only for firm matches. Some rows mark clone size as missing; the rest say once, few, many or name a class of expanded clone.

>TRBJ2-7|TRBV27|TRBD1|many
TGTGCCAGCAGTGCGGGACAGGCCTACGAGCAGTACTTC
CASSAGQAYEQYF
>TRBJ2-7|TRBV5-3|TRBD1|NA
TGTGCCAGCAGTTTCGGACAGGAATTCTACGAGCAGTACTTC
CASSFGQEFYEQYF
>TRBJ2-5|TRBV27|NA|many
TGTGCCAGCAGTTTATCCCCGGGCAGCCAAGAGACCCAGTACTTC
CASSLSPGSQETQYF
>TRBJ2-7|TRBV27|NA|NA
TGTGCCAGCAGTCCCTCCGGAGTAGGCGAGCAGTACTTC
CASSPSGVGEQYF
>TRBJ1-6|TRBV14|NA|NA
TGTGCCAGCAGCCAAGTATCCGGGCGGCTTAATTCACCCCTCCACTTT
CASSQVSGRLNSPLHF
>TRBJ1-1|TRBV9|TRBD1|few
TGTGCCAGCAGCCAAGCTCCGGGACAGGGATATGAAGCTTTCTTT
CASSQAPGQGYEAFF
>TRBJ2-5|TRBV7-9|TRBD1|NA
TGTGCCAGCACCCCGCCGACAGGGCCGGGGACCCAGTACTTC
CASTPPTGPGTQYF
>TRBJ2-5|TRBV7-6|TRBD1|many
TGTGCCAGCAGCTGGAGCCGGGACAGGCCCCGGGGCTATCAAGAGACCCAGTACTTC
CASSWSRDRPRGYQETQYF
>TRBJ2-5|TRBV7-2|NA|many
TGTGCCAGCAGCTTAATCGGTTCGTGGGAGACCCAGTACTTC
CASSLIGSWETQYF
>TRBJ2-7|TRBV30|TRBD1|NA
TGTGCCTGGAGTTTCACAGGGGGTTACGAGCATTACTTC
CAWSFTGGYEHYF
>TRBJ2-7|TRBV7-9|TRBD1|NA
TGTGCCAGCAGATACGGGCCCGGGACAGGGAAAACCTACGAGCAGTACTTC
CASRYGPGTGKTYEQYF
>TRBJ2-3|TRBV19|TRBD2|few
TGTGCCAGTAGTTGGGGGGGAGGGACTCCAGATACGCAGTATTTT
CASSWGGGTPDTQYF
>TRBJ2-1|TRBV4-2|TRBD1|NA
TGTGCCAGCAGCCAAGAGGTTGGACAGGGGGCGGATGAGCAGTTCTTC
CASSQEVGQGADEQFF
>TRBJ1-1|TRBV28|NA|NA
TGTGCCAGCAGTTTAGATGGGCCCCCGGGGGCGAACACTGAAGCTTTCTTT
CASSLDGPPGANTEAFF
>TRBJ2-3|TRBV28|NA|NA
TGTGCCAGCAGGGCCGAAGTGTGGGGAGATACGCAGTGTTTT
CASRAEVWGDTQCF
>TRBJ2-1|TRBV7-9|TRBD2|NA
TGTGCCAGCAGCTTCAGACTAGCGGGAGAGGGTGAGCAGTTCTTC
CASSFRLAGEGEQFF
>TRBJ1-2|TRBV27|NA|NA
TGTGCCAGCAGGTCGAGGACAGACCCTTATAGCTATGGCTACACCTTC
CASRSRTDPYSYGYTF
>TRBJ2-7|TRBV30|TRBD1|NA
TGTGCCTGGAGTGGGGGGACAGGGGCCTACGAGCAGTACTTC
CAWSGGTGAYEQYF
>TRBJ2-3|TRBV3-1|NA|NA
TGTGCCAGCAGCCAAGTTGACATTAGCGCAGATACGCAGTATTTT
CASSQVDISADTQYF
>TRBJ2-7|TRBV27|NA|NA
TGTGCCAGCAGCGCCGCCGGGGTCGAGCAGTACTTC
CASSAAGVEQYF
>TRBJ2-1|TRBV20-1|TRBD2|NA
TGCAGTGCTAGATCTAGTACTAGCGGGAATTTGTATGAGCAGTTCTTC
CSARSSTSGNLYEQFF
>TRBJ1-2|TRBV20-1|NA|many
TGCAGTGCTAGCTTCCGTTGGCAGAGTTATGGCTACACCTTC
CSASFRWQSYGYTF
>TRBJ1-2|TRBV9|NA|NA
TGTGCCAGCAGCGTAGACACTTCTAACTATGGCTACACCTTC
CASSVDTSNYGYTF
>TRBJ1-6|TRBV7-2|TRBD1|many
TGTGCCAGCAGCTTGGGGACAGGGTCCTCACCCCTCCACTTT
CASSLGTGSSPLHF
>TRBJ2-7|TRBV7-9|TRBD1|few
TGTGCCAGCAGCTTAGCCCCACAGGGGGGCTCCTACGAGCAGTACTTC
CASSLAPQGGSYEQYF
>TRBJ1-5|TRBV19|TRBD1|NA
TGTGCCAGTAGTAGTCTTGGACAGGGGGTAACTAATCAGCCCCAGCATTTT
CASSSLGQGVTNQPQHF
>TRBJ2-5|TRBV28|NA|many
TGTGCCAGCAGTTTAATGACAGAAGAGACCCAGTACTTC
CASSLMTEETQYF
>TRBJ2-4|TRBV29-1|TRBD2|few
TGCAGCGTTCGAGGGACTAGCGGGAGGACCAAAAACATTCAGTACTTC
CSVRGTSGRTKNIQYF
>TRBJ1-6|TRBV9|NA|NA
TGTGCCAGCAGCGTAGGGGACGGTAATTCACCCCTCCACTTT
CASSVGDGNSPLHF
>TRBJ2-7|TRBV2|TRBD2|few
TGTGCCAGCAGGTACACTATAGAAGCGGGGGGTTACGAGCAGTACTTC
CASRYTIEAGGYEQYF
>TRBJ2-1|TRBV28|NA|NA
TGTGCCAGCAGCCGGCCCCTGAGCGTCGACAATGAGCAGTTCTTC
CASSRPLSVDNEQFF
>TRBJ2-5|TRBV30|NA|NA
TGTGCCTGGAATCAGGGCCAAGAGACCCAGTACTTC
CAWNQGQETQYF
>TRBJ2-1|TRBV20-1|NA|few
TGCAGTGCCAACAATGAGCAGTTCTTC
CSANNEQFF
>TRBJ2-3|TRBV27|NA|few
TGTGCCAGCAGTCCTCGGGGGCAAGATACGCAGTATTTT
CASSPRGQDTQYF
>TRBJ2-2|TRBV12-3/TRBV12-4|NA|few
TGTGCCAGCAAGCAAGTATATGCGAACACCGGGGAGCTGTTTTTT
CASKQVYANTGELFF
>TRBJ2-7|TRBV20-1|TRBD2|many
TGCAGTGCGGAAGCGGGAGATGCCTACGAGCAGTACTTC
CSAEAGDAYEQYF
>TRBJ2-5|TRBV20-1|TRBD2|few
TGCAGTGCTAGGGCTAGCGGTCGCGAGACCCAGTACTTC
CSARASGRETQYF
>TRBJ1-5|TRBV30|NA|few
TGTGCCTGGAGTGTTGGCCTATATAGCAATCAGCCCCAGCATTTT
CAWSVGLYSNQPQHF
>TRBJ1-5|TRBV12-3/TRBV12-4|NA|few
TGTGCCAGCAGTTCCCCGAATTTGGAGCCCCAGCATTTT
CASSSPNLEPQHF
>TRBJ2-3|TRBV11-2|TRBD1|many
TGTGCCAGCAGCTTAGTAGTGTTTAGCTCGACAGGGGGACCAGATACGCAGTATTTT
CASSLVVFSSTGGPDTQYF
>TRBJ2-7|TRBV25-1|NA|many
TGTGCCAGCAGTGGGGAGAGCTACGAGCAGTACTTC
CASSGESYEQYF
>TRBJ2-4|TRBV14|NA|many
TGTGCCAGCAGCCAAGCGGGCAATCCGCCCGGCAAAAACATTCAGTACTTC
CASSQAGNPPGKNIQYF
>TRBJ1-5|TRBV24-1|NA|NA
TGTGCCACCAGTGATTCCTGGCGGACTCCGTATAGCAATCAGCCCCAGCATTTT
CATSDSWRTPYSNQPQHF
>TRBJ2-7|TRBV4-1|TRBD1|many
TGCGCCAGCAGCCAAATCGGACAGGGGCTGGGGGAGCAGTACTTC
CASSQIGQGLGEQYF
>TRBJ1-1|TRBV12-3/TRBV12-4|NA|many
TGTGCCATAACCGGGGGAGGGAGAAACACTGAAGCTTTCTTT
CAITGGGRNTEAFF
>TRBJ2-3|TRBV12-3/TRBV12-4|NA|NA
TGTGCCAGCACCGTCGAGGATACGCAGTATTTT
CASTVEDTQYF
>TRBJ2-5|TRBV7-9|TRBD2|NA
TGTGCCAGCAGCCCCAGTCATACCCTAGCGGGGGGGCATCGAGAGACCCAGTACTTC
CASSPSHTLAGGHRETQYF
>TRBJ2-5|TRBV5-4|TRBD1|many
TGTGCCAGCAGCCCCCAAGGGGGCGAGACCCAGTACTTC
CASSPQGGETQYF
>TRBJ1-1|TRBV7-2|NA|many
TGTGCCAGCAGCCCCGAGTCCCCCGGCGGGACTGAAGCTTTCTTT
CASSPESPGGTEAFF
>TRBJ2-3|TRBV18|NA|once
TGTGCCGGCTCACCACCGTGCGGTGCGGGTGCGCGGTATTTT
CAGSPPCGAGARYF
>TRBJ1-1|TRBV2|NA|NA
TGTGCCAGCAGTGAATTTGGCCCGAACACTGAAGCTTTCTTT
CASSEFGPNTEAFF
>TRBJ2-3|TRBV5-5|NA|many
TGTGCCAGCAGCCCCCAGGGGGGGTTCACAGATACGCAGTATTTT
CASSPQGGFTDTQYF